The sequence of this T cell receptor beta chain was determined in a study of cytomegalovirus exposure and HLA in healthy donors. Study-wide findings and caveats: The investigators catalogued under 200 TCR beta chains as cytomegalovirus-associated. Per a prior analysis, the majority of TCR beta V segments were productive roughly 87% or roughly 30% of the time.

Concerning this clone: Its antigen remains unidentified.

The CDR3 is made up of 14 amino acids. Germline values: CDR1 MNHNS, CDR2 SASEGT. The V and J ends lost 6 bases and 2 bases respectively, with 13 bases between them. PCR involved 60 Vbeta and 13 Jbeta primers. The table came from immunoSEQ multiplex PCR; TCRdb's copy has only in-frame clones and leaves some out. Here the sample spans some 100,000 clones, 60% to 80% being singletons. The sample was PBMCs. This rearrangement joins TRBV6-1 to TRBJ1-2; TRBD1 is a possible D gene (5 bases). This clonotype was obtained from a man between 50 and 59 years old in good health and CMV-seropositive. The CDR3 spells CASSHTTANYGYTF. The CDR3 DNA reads TGTGCCAGCAGCCATACGACAGCCAACTATGGCTACACCTTC.